The present T cell receptor (beta chain) was sequenced within a study of blood T cell repertoires in COVID-19. Whole-study context: PBMCs, B-cell-depleted T cells, or T cells were the source of the cDNA or gDNA that made up the material.

Looked up from germline, CDR1 is MDHEN and CDR2 is SYDVKM. V gave up 4 bases and J gave up 5 bases, with 9 bases separating them. The CDR3 is 13 residues long. Libraries were prepared by immunoSEQ multiplex PCR; TCRdb keeps only in-frame clonotypes and omits some of them. The data contain approximately 150,000 clones, about 88% of them singletons. Sequenced: PBMCs or T cells enriched from blood (not recorded which). The receptor comes from a human donor with acute COVID-19. The donor label of this sample is uncertain. The chain links TRBV28 to TRBJ1-5; TRBD1 might be the D (5 bases). In DNA, the CDR3 is TGTGCCAGCAGTTCCCAGGGTGATCAGCCCCAGCATTTT. It translates to CASSSQGDQPQHF.